This paragraph reports one T cell receptor (beta chain). The antigen remains unidentified. This record comes from a study of memory CD4+ T cells and cytomegalovirus serostatus. Broader study findings: CD4+ memory repertoires contained about 40% of the roughly 160 reported CMV TCRbeta sequences. The CMV-associated TCR signature appears largely within the CD4+ memory repertoire.

The protocol was immunoSEQ multiplex PCR, while the TCRdb copy is restricted to in-frame clones and leaves out a portion. The table records nearly 50,000 clones, around 80% of them present only once. Single viable CD3+CD4+CD8-CD45RO+ cells were sorted as the memory CD4+ T cells. CMV serostatus came from serum IgG against pp150, pp28, p38, p52. After thawing, CD4+ T cells were positively selected. The receptor's source is an adult in good health and CMV-seronegative. Material for sequencing was memory CD4+ T cells from blood.

The CDR3 sequence: CASKGSFGNTIYF. In DNA, the CDR3 is TGTGCCAGCAAAGGGAGTTTTGGAAACACCATATATTTT. The chain couples TRBV27 to TRBJ1-3; D is unclear. V lost 7 bases, J lost 3 bases, and 10 bases lay in between. CDR1 is MNHEY, CDR2 SMNVEV, per germline (reference sequence). The CDR3 is 13 amino acids.